This T cell receptor beta chain was identified during a study of blood T cell repertoires in COVID-19. TCRdb keeps only in-frame clones here, not all; method: immunoSEQ multiplex PCR. Here the sample spans over 100,000 clones, 88% being singletons. This receptor was taken from a middle-aged man with acute or convalescent COVID-19. The sequenced material came from peripheral blood.

CDR3 nucleotide sequence: TGCAGCGTTGTGCAACAACAGGGGCCCTACACCTTC. It codes for CSVVQQQGPYTF. V usage is TRBV29-1 and J usage is TRBJ1-2; TRBD1 agrees at 7 bases. The CDR3 contains 12 residues. CDR1 and CDR2 from the germline V gene are SQVTM and ANQGSEA. The J segment lost 10 bases and the V segment lost 4 bases, leaving 9 bases of the junction unmatched.